This is a list of T cell receptor beta chains from one sample in a study of blood T cell repertoires in COVID-19. Clones were read by immunoSEQ multiplex PCR, and TCRdb kept only the in-frame ones, dropping some. The table has 200,000 to 300,000 clones, over 80% seen once. The specimen sequenced was peripheral blood. Receptors originate from a woman in her forties with acute or convalescent COVID-19. Each CDR3 is given with its conserved first and last residue. The order of the fields is J gene, clone size, D gene, V gene, CDR3 length, CDR3 DNA, CDR3 protein. A D gene is named only where the DNA matches it firmly. Part of the rows lack a size; the others show once, few, many or a class for expanded clones.

j_gene: TRBJ1-3; abundance: -; d_gene: -; v_gene: TRBV2; len: 15; CDR3nt: TGTGCCAGCAGTGAAGACAGACCCTCTGGAAACACCATATATTTT; CDR3aa: CASSEDRPSGNTIYF
j_gene: TRBJ1-6; abundance: once; d_gene: -; v_gene: TRBV25-1; len: 14; CDR3nt: TGTGCCAGCAGCTCGTACTCCTATAATTCACCCCTCCACTTT; CDR3aa: CASSSYSYNSPLHF
j_gene: TRBJ2-2; abundance: -; d_gene: TRBD2; v_gene: TRBV5-1; len: 17; CDR3nt: TGCGCCAGCAGCTTGGGAGTAGCGGGGGGAAGCACCGGGGAGCTGTTTTTT; CDR3aa: CASSLGVAGGSTGELFF
j_gene: TRBJ2-3; abundance: -; d_gene: -; v_gene: TRBV6-5; len: 11; CDR3nt: TGTGCCAGCAGTTACTCGGGAGCGCAGTATTTT; CDR3aa: CASSYSGAQYF
j_gene: TRBJ1-4; abundance: -; d_gene: -; v_gene: TRBV15; len: 14; CDR3nt: TGTGCCACCAGCAGAGCCGGGACACTTGAAAAACTGTTTTTT; CDR3aa: CATSRAGTLEKLFF
j_gene: TRBJ2-2; abundance: few; d_gene: -; v_gene: TRBV7-3; len: 16; CDR3nt: TGTGCCAGCAGCCCTCAGGGGGGTCCAAACACCGGGGAGCTGTTTTTT; CDR3aa: CASSPQGGPNTGELFF
j_gene: TRBJ2-5; abundance: -; d_gene: TRBD2; v_gene: TRBV10-1; len: 18; CDR3nt: TGCGCCAGCAGTCGGGGGATGGTAGCGGGGGCCCAAGGGGAGACCCAGTACTTC; CDR3aa: CASSRGMVAGAQGETQYF
j_gene: TRBJ1-5; abundance: once; d_gene: TRBD1; v_gene: TRBV6-5; len: 15; CDR3nt: TGTGCCAGCAGTTCGGGACAGGGTCCCAATCAGCCCCAGCATTTT; CDR3aa: CASSSGQGPNQPQHF
j_gene: TRBJ1-1; abundance: once; d_gene: -; v_gene: TRBV9; len: 16; CDR3nt: TGTGCCAGCAGCGCACCGAAACGGGGAGTGAACACTGAAGCTTTCTTT; CDR3aa: CASSAPKRGVNTEAFF
j_gene: TRBJ2-3; abundance: once; d_gene: -; v_gene: TRBV24-1; len: 15; CDR3nt: TGTGCCACCAGTGACCGTCAGGGTATTGTAGATACGCAGTATTTT; CDR3aa: CATSDRQGIVDTQYF
j_gene: TRBJ2-3; abundance: -; d_gene: TRBD2; v_gene: TRBV19; len: 18; CDR3nt: TGTGCCAGTAGTATAGGGGCCTCCGGGACTAGGTCGGGCGCTCCGCAGTATTTT; CDR3aa: CASSIGASGTRSGAPQYF
j_gene: TRBJ1-4; abundance: -; d_gene: -; v_gene: TRBV5-4; len: 15; CDR3nt: TGTGCCAGCAGCTTGGGGCGGGGAGGATATGAAAAACTGTTTTTT; CDR3aa: CASSLGRGGYEKLFF
j_gene: TRBJ1-6; abundance: -; d_gene: TRBD1; v_gene: TRBV15; len: 15; CDR3nt: TGTGCCACCAGCAGTGAACAGGGGGCGCGGTCACCCCTCCACTTT; CDR3aa: CATSSEQGARSPLHF
j_gene: TRBJ1-2; abundance: -; d_gene: -; v_gene: TRBV24-1; len: 14; CDR3nt: TGTGCCACCAGTGATTTTCCGACAGGCGGTGGCTACACCTTC; CDR3aa: CATSDFPTGGGYTF
j_gene: TRBJ1-2; abundance: -; d_gene: -; v_gene: TRBV7-3; len: 15; CDR3nt: TGTGCCAGCAGCTCCATCGGGGGATTTAACTATGGCTACACCTTC; CDR3aa: CASSSIGGFNYGYTF
j_gene: TRBJ2-2; abundance: once; d_gene: TRBD1; v_gene: TRBV3-1/TRBV3-2; len: 19; CDR3nt: TGTGCCAGCAGGCCATCAGGAGGTCGGGCAGGGGGATACACCGGGGAGCTGTTTTTT; CDR3aa: CASRPSGGRAGGYTGELFF
j_gene: TRBJ1-5; abundance: once; d_gene: -; v_gene: TRBV5-1; len: 15; CDR3nt: TGCGCCAGCAGCTTGTCAGGGGCCCAGGGGTCGCCCCAGCATTTT; CDR3aa: CASSLSGAQGSPQHF
j_gene: TRBJ2-5; abundance: -; d_gene: TRBD1; v_gene: TRBV6-6; len: 16; CDR3nt: TGTGCCAGCAGTTCGCCGGGACAGGGTATTCAAGAGACCCAGTACTTC; CDR3aa: CASSSPGQGIQETQYF
j_gene: TRBJ2-1; abundance: -; d_gene: -; v_gene: TRBV5-5; len: 16; CDR3nt: TGTGCCAGCAGCTTTCCCCAGGGCGTATCGAACAATGAGCAGTTCTTC; CDR3aa: CASSFPQGVSNNEQFF
j_gene: TRBJ2-3; abundance: -; d_gene: -; v_gene: TRBV12-3/TRBV12-4; len: 13; CDR3nt: TGTGCCAGCTCCGGGGGGCCCGCAGATACGCAGTATTTT; CDR3aa: CASSGGPADTQYF
j_gene: TRBJ2-3; abundance: -; d_gene: TRBD1; v_gene: TRBV28; len: 16; CDR3nt: TGTGCCAGCAGTCCCGCCCACAGGGGGCCGGCAGATACGCAGTATTTT; CDR3aa: CASSPAHRGPADTQYF
j_gene: TRBJ1-6; abundance: -; d_gene: TRBD1; v_gene: TRBV11-2; len: 16; CDR3nt: TGTGCCAGCAGATCCGTCAGGGGGATGAATAATTCACCCCTCCACTTT; CDR3aa: CASRSVRGMNNSPLHF
j_gene: TRBJ2-5; abundance: -; d_gene: -; v_gene: TRBV3-1/TRBV3-2; len: 12; CDR3nt: TGTGCCAGCAGCCGGAGTTGGGAGACCCAGTACTTC; CDR3aa: CASSRSWETQYF
j_gene: TRBJ1-1; abundance: -; d_gene: -; v_gene: TRBV3-1/TRBV3-2; len: 13; CDR3nt: TGTGCCAGCAGGGGGAGGGGAGTGGGTGAAGCTTTCTTT; CDR3aa: CASRGRGVGEAFF
j_gene: TRBJ1-1; abundance: once; d_gene: TRBD1; v_gene: TRBV5-4; len: 16; CDR3nt: TGTGCCAGTAGAGCGTCGCTAGACAGGGCGAACACTGAAGCTTTCTTT; CDR3aa: CASRASLDRANTEAFF
j_gene: TRBJ1-1; abundance: -; d_gene: -; v_gene: TRBV14; len: 14; CDR3nt: TGTGCCAGCAGCCGGGGGGGAATGAACACTGAAGCTTTCTTT; CDR3aa: CASSRGGMNTEAFF
j_gene: TRBJ2-5; abundance: -; d_gene: -; v_gene: TRBV19; len: 13; CDR3nt: TGTGCCAGTAGTACCCCCGGGGGAGAGACCCAGTACTTC; CDR3aa: CASSTPGGETQYF
j_gene: TRBJ1-6; abundance: -; d_gene: TRBD1; v_gene: TRBV9; len: 15; CDR3nt: TGTGCCAGCAGCCCCCGCACAGGGGGAAGTTCACCCCTCCACTTT; CDR3aa: CASSPRTGGSSPLHF
j_gene: TRBJ1-4; abundance: -; d_gene: TRBD1; v_gene: TRBV5-1; len: 14; CDR3nt: TGCGCCAGCAGCGCAGGGGGCTTGGAGGAAAAACTGTTTTTT; CDR3aa: CASSAGGLEEKLFF
j_gene: TRBJ2-3; abundance: -; d_gene: TRBD1; v_gene: TRBV7-9; len: 15; CDR3nt: TGTGCCAGCAGCTTAGATCAGGGGGCCGTAGATACGCAGTATTTT; CDR3aa: CASSLDQGAVDTQYF
j_gene: TRBJ2-5; abundance: -; d_gene: TRBD2; v_gene: TRBV20-1; len: 14; CDR3nt: TGCAGTGCTAGTCGGACTAGCGGGGTTGGGGCCCAGTACTTC; CDR3aa: CSASRTSGVGAQYF
j_gene: TRBJ1-1; abundance: once; d_gene: -; v_gene: TRBV2; len: 14; CDR3nt: TGTGCCAGCAATCACCGGGGAAGAGACACTGAAGCTTTCTTT; CDR3aa: CASNHRGRDTEAFF
j_gene: TRBJ1-3; abundance: -; d_gene: -; v_gene: TRBV28; len: 17; CDR3nt: TGTGCCAGCAGTTTGCCAGAGGCCTCCCGAGGTGGAAACACCATATATTTT; CDR3aa: CASSLPEASRGGNTIYF
j_gene: TRBJ2-4; abundance: -; d_gene: TRBD1; v_gene: TRBV7-8; len: 18; CDR3nt: TGTGCCAGCAGCCCAGCAATTTTCAGGGGGCGCCCCAAAAACATTCAGTACTTC; CDR3aa: CASSPAIFRGRPKNIQYF
j_gene: TRBJ2-2; abundance: -; d_gene: -; v_gene: TRBV18; len: 14; CDR3nt: TGTGCCAGCTCACCACTGGTAACAACCGGGGAGCTGTTTTTT; CDR3aa: CASSPLVTTGELFF
j_gene: TRBJ1-1; abundance: -; d_gene: -; v_gene: TRBV7-2; len: 17; CDR3nt: TGTGCCAGCAGCTTAACGGGAACCGGGACACCGAACACTGAAGCTTTCTTT; CDR3aa: CASSLTGTGTPNTEAFF